This TCR beta chain was profiled in a study of type 1 regulatory T cells. About the study: T-allo10 is an in vitro-generated, Tr1-enriched CD4 T cell product specific for alloantigen.

Germline V gene lookup returns CDR1 MNHNS and CDR2 SASEGT. The CDR3 is made up of 14 amino acids. Between the trimmed V and J ends, which lost 0 bases and 8 bases, there was a span of 11 bases. This clonotype has a single count. Antigen specificity is unknown. A single record per CDR3 protein comes from TCRdb applying MiXCR to the reads. The table lists more than 60,000 distinct CDR3 sequences, around 49% of them singletons. This receptor was identified in a human donor in good health. Specimen: cultured non-Tr1 T cells, either the whole culture or a sorted T cell fraction (not recorded which). J is TRBJ2-1 and V is TRBV6-1, with D maybe TRBD1 (5 bases). CDR3 sequence: CASSEARRADEQFF. The CDR3 DNA is TGTGCCAGCAGTGAAGCTCGCAGGGCAGATGAGCAGTTCTTC.